This is a list of T cell receptor beta chains from one sample in a study of cytomegalovirus exposure and HLA in healthy donors. TCRdb keeps only in-frame clones here, not all; method: immunoSEQ multiplex PCR. Of 200,000 to 250,000 clones in the sample, roughly four fifths were seen once. Material for sequencing was PBMCs. The source is a woman aged 40 to 49 in good health and CMV-seronegative. CDR3s include the opening cysteine and the closing phenylalanine or tryptophan. D genes are given only for firm matches. Part of the rows lack a size; the others show once, few, many or a class for expanded clones.

TRBV13,NA,TRBJ2-7,NA,TGTGCCAGCAGCCTTACCTACAGGGACCACGAGCAGTACTTC,CASSLTYRDHEQYF
TRBV6-5,NA,TRBJ1-2,NA,TGTGCCAGCAGTTACCGGACAGTTGGTGGAAAATACGGCTACACCTTC,CASSYRTVGGKYGYTF
TRBV7-2,NA,TRBJ1-2,NA,TGTGCCAGCAGCTTGGCTGGGGTAGGGGACTATGGCTACACCTTC,CASSLAGVGDYGYTF
TRBV29-1,NA,TRBJ2-2,TRBD2,TGCAGCGTTGTTGGCGCGGGGGGCACCGGGGAGCTGTTTTTT,CSVVGAGGTGELFF
TRBV11-2,once,TRBJ1-4,TRBD1,TGTGCCAGCAGCTTAGAGGACAGGGCCTATGAAAAACTGTTTTTT,CASSLEDRAYEKLFF
TRBV7-2,NA,TRBJ2-3,NA,TGTGCCAGCAGCTTAGGGGGCGGGGCTTCTAGCACAGATACGCAGTATTTT,CASSLGGGASSTDTQYF
TRBV7-9,NA,TRBJ2-1,TRBD1,TGTGCCAGCAGCCACGGGACAGGGGTTTTCGATGAGCAGTTCTTC,CASSHGTGVFDEQFF
TRBV18,few,TRBJ1-3,NA,TGTGCCAGCTCACCACTAAGTCGGTTCAGGGGAAACACCATATATTTT,CASSPLSRFRGNTIYF
TRBV30,NA,TRBJ2-4,NA,TGTGCCTGGAGTGTTGGGGGGGCGCCGCTAGCCAAAAACATTCAGTACTTC,CAWSVGGAPLAKNIQYF
TRBV7-8,NA,TRBJ1-5,NA,TGTGCCAGCAGCTTAGGAGTGAATCAGCCCCAGCATTTT,CASSLGVNQPQHF
TRBV29-1,NA,TRBJ2-3,NA,TGCAGCTCGGTGAGGGGCACAGATACGCAGTATTTT,CSSVRGTDTQYF
TRBV5-1,NA,TRBJ2-5,NA,TGCGCCAGCAGCTTGGCCCCGGAAGAGACCCAGTACTTC,CASSLAPEETQYF
TRBV12-5,NA,TRBJ2-7,NA,TGTGCTAGTGGTTTGGTACGGAGCGAGCAGTACTTC,CASGLVRSEQYF
TRBV28,once,TRBJ1-2,NA,TGTGCCAGCAGTTCGGACAGCCATGGCTACACCTTC,CASSSDSHGYTF
TRBV2,few,TRBJ2-7,NA,TGTGCCAGCAGTGAAAACACCTACGAGCAGTACTTC,CASSENTYEQYF
TRBV7-9,NA,TRBJ2-3,TRBD2,TGTGCCAGCAGCTGGAACCTAGCGGGGGCCAACACAGATACGCAGTATTTT,CASSWNLAGANTDTQYF
TRBV5-5,NA,TRBJ2-3,NA,TGTGCCAGCAGCCTGGAGACTACCACAGATACGCAGTATTTT,CASSLETTTDTQYF
TRBV28,NA,TRBJ1-2,NA,TGTGCCAGCAGACCGGGACACCTTAACTATGGCTACACCTTC,CASRPGHLNYGYTF
TRBV7-3,NA,TRBJ2-7,NA,TGTGCCAGCAGCTTATTAGCTGGCCCATACGAGCAGTACTTC,CASSLLAGPYEQYF
TRBV30,NA,TRBJ2-2,TRBD2,TGTGCCTGGATTTCAAGCGGGGGAAACACCGGGGAGCTGTTTTTT,CAWISSGGNTGELFF
TRBV6-5,NA,TRBJ1-5,TRBD1,TGTGCCAGCAGTTCGACAGGGTTTAGCAATCAGCCCCAGCATTTT,CASSSTGFSNQPQHF
TRBV29-1,NA,TRBJ2-5,TRBD1,TGCAGCGTTTCGGACAGGGGGAGTGGGACCCAGTACTTC,CSVSDRGSGTQYF
TRBV2,NA,TRBJ2-6,NA,TGTGCCAGCGGGGAGAGCTCTGGGGCCAACGTCCTGACTTTC,CASGESSGANVLTF
TRBV5-1,few,TRBJ1-1,TRBD1,TGCGCCAGCAGGGAAGGGACAGGGAACACTGAAGCTTTCTTT,CASREGTGNTEAFF
TRBV2,NA,TRBJ2-7,NA,TGTGCCAGCAGGTCCGACAGGTTAGTTGGCGAGCAGTACTTC,CASRSDRLVGEQYF
TRBV5-1,NA,TRBJ1-2,TRBD1,TGCGCCAGCAGTCTAGGACAGGGAAAGGGCTATGGCTACACCTTC,CASSLGQGKGYGYTF
TRBV6-6,NA,TRBJ2-5,TRBD1,TGTGCCAGCAGTAACCGGGACAGGGGAGGGGAGACCCAGTACTTC,CASSNRDRGGETQYF
TRBV27,NA,TRBJ2-7,NA,TGTGCCAGCAGTTTATTCCCAAGTTACGAGCAGTACTTC,CASSLFPSYEQYF
TRBV5-5,NA,TRBJ2-1,TRBD2,TGTGCCAGCACCAGGCTAGCGGGGGTGGGTGAGCAGTTCTTC,CASTRLAGVGEQFF
TRBV5-1,NA,TRBJ1-4,TRBD1,TGCGCCAGCAGCTTGGGCGACAGGGAGGCTAATGAAAAACTGTTTTTT,CASSLGDREANEKLFF
TRBV11-2,NA,TRBJ2-7,NA,TGTGCCAGCAGCTTAAATGAAGGGAGCGAGCAGTACTTC,CASSLNEGSEQYF
TRBV9,NA,TRBJ2-3,NA,TGTGCCAGCAGCCCTTTCTTAAGCACAGATACGCAGTATTTT,CASSPFLSTDTQYF
TRBV30,NA,TRBJ1-4,NA,TGTGCCTGGAAAGGAGGGGACGGGGGTGAAAAACTGTTTTTT,CAWKGGDGGEKLFF
TRBV7-9,NA,TRBJ1-4,NA,TGTGCCAGCAGCCCACCCGGAGGAATACGAGGTGAAAAACTGTTTTTT,CASSPPGGIRGEKLFF
TRBV4-2,NA,TRBJ2-2,NA,TGTGCCAGCAGCCAAGATTTCTCGGGAGCCGGGGAGCTGTTTTTT,CASSQDFSGAGELFF
TRBV7-2,few,TRBJ1-2,NA,TGTGCCAGCAGCTTAGTGCTTCAGGCGGGGGGCCCCTCTAACTATGGCTACACCTTC,CASSLVLQAGGPSNYGYTF
TRBV30,few,TRBJ1-4,NA,TGTGCCTGGAGTGGGGGGGTCGGGGAAAAACTGTTTTTT,CAWSGGVGEKLFF
TRBV6-4,NA,TRBJ2-2,NA,TGTGCCAGCAGTGGTACGAACACCGGGGAGCTGTTTTTT,CASSGTNTGELFF
TRBV27,many,TRBJ2-7,NA,TGTGCCAGCAGGGGGGCGGGCCTCCCCTACGAGCAGTACTTC,CASRGAGLPYEQYF
TRBV7-8,NA,TRBJ1-5,NA,TGTGCCAGCAGCCCAGGAGGCCCGCGAAATCAGCCCCAGCATTTT,CASSPGGPRNQPQHF
TRBV5-1,NA,TRBJ2-7,NA,TGCGCCAGCAGGCGGACAATGCGAGAATCCTACGAGCAGTACTTC,CASRRTMRESYEQYF
TRBV30,NA,TRBJ1-3,NA,TGTGCCTGGATACTCTCTGGAAACACCATATATTTT,CAWILSGNTIYF
TRBV7-9,NA,TRBJ2-2,TRBD2,TGTGCCAGCAAAAGCGGGGGCGTGAACACCGGGGAGCTGTTTTTT,CASKSGGVNTGELFF
TRBV7-8,NA,TRBJ1-3,TRBD1,TGTGCCAGCAGCTCAAAGGGGTTCGGGACAGGGGGCGCATACACCATATATTTT,CASSSKGFGTGGAYTIYF